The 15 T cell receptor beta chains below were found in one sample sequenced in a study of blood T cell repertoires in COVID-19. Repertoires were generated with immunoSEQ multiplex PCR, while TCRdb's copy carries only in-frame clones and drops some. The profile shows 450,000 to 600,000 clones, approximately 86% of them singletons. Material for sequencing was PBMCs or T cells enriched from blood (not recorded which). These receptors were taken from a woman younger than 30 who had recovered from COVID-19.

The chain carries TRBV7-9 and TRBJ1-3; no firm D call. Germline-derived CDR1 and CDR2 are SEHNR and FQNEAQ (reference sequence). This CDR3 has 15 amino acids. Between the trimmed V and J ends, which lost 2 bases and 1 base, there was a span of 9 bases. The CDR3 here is CASSLSVASGNTIYF. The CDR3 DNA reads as TGTGCCAGCAGCTTAAGCGTAGCGTCTGGAAACACCATATATTTT.

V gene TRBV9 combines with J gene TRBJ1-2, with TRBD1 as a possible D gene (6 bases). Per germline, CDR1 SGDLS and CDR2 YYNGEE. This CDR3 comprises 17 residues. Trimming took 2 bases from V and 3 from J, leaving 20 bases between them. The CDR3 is CASSVGPAGGADYGYTF. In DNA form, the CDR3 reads TGTGCCAGCAGCGTTGGCCCGGCGGGGGGCGCGGACTATGGCTACACCTTC.

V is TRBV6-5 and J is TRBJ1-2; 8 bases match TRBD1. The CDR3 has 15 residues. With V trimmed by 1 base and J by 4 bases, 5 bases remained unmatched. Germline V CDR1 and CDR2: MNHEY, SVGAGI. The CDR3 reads CASSYFRTGGYGYTF. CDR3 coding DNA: TGTGCCAGCAGTTACTTCCGTACAGGGGGCTATGGCTACACCTTC.

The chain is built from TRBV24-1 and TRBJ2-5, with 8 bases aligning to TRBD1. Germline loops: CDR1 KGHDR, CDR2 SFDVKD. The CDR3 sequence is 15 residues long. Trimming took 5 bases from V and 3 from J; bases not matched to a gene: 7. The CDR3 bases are TGTGCCACCAGTGGTCGCTTGGGACAGGAAGAGACCCAGTACTTC. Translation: CATSGRLGQEETQYF.

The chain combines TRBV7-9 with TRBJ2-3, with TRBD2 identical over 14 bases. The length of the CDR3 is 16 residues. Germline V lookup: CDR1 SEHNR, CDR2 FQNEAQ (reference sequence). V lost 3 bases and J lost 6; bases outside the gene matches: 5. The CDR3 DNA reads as TGTGCCAGCAGCTTGGGACTAGCGGGGGAGTATGATACGCAGTATTTT. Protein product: CASSLGLAGEYDTQYF.

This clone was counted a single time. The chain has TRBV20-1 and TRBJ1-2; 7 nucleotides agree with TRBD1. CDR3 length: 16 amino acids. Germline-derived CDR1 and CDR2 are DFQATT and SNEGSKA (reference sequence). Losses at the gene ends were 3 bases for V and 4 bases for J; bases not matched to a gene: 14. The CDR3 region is CSASGQQGQERYGYTF. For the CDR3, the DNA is TGCAGTGCTAGTGGCCAGCAAGGACAGGAGCGCTATGGCTACACCTTC.

Here the CDR3 DNA reads TGTGCCTGGACCCAGAACCAGGGCACTGGAAACACCATATATTTT. Translation: CAWTQNQGTGNTIYF. This chain joins TRBV30 and TRBJ1-3, with D tentatively TRBD1 (5 bases). V was shortened by 4 bases and J by 2 bases, with 15 bases between the two germline ends. Germline V gene lookup returns CDR1 GTSNPN and CDR2 SVGIG (reference sequence). This CDR3 has 15 amino acids.

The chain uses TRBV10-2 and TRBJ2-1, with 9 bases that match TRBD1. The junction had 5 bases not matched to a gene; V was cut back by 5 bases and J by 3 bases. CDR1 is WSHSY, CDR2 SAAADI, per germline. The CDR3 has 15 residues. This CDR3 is CASSLPGQGYNEQFF. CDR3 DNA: TGCGCCAGCAGTTTACCGGGACAGGGCTACAATGAGCAGTTCTTC.

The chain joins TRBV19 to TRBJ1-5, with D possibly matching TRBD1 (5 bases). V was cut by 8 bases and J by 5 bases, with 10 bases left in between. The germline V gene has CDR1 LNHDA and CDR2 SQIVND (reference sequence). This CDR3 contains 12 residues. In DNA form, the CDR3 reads TGTGCCAGTCGAACAGGCGATCAGCCCCAGCATTTT. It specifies CASRTGDQPQHF.

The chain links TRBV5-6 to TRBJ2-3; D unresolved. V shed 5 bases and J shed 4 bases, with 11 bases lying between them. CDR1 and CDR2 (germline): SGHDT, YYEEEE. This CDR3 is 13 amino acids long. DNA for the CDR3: TGTGCCAGCAGTGGCGAGGCAGCAGATACGCAGTATTTT. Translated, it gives CASSGEAADTQYF. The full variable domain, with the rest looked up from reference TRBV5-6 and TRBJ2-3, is DAGVTQSPTHLIKTRGQQVTLRCSPKSGHDTVSWYQQALGQGPQFIFQYYEEEERQRGNFPDRFSGHQFPNYSSELNVNALLLGDSALYLCASSGEAADTQYFGPGTRLTVL.

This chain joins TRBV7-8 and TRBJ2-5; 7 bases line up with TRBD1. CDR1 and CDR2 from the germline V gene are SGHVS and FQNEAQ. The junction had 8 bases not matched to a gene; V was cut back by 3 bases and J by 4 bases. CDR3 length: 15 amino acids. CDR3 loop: CASSFQQGRGETQYF. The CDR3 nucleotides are TGTGCCAGCAGCTTTCAACAGGGGAGAGGAGAGACCCAGTACTTC.

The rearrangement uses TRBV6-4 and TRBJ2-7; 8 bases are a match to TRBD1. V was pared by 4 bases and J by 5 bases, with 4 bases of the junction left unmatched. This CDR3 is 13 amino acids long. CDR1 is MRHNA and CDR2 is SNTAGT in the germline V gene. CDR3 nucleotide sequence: TGTGCCAGCAGTGTCGGACAGGGCCACGAGCAGTACTTC. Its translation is CASSVGQGHEQYF.

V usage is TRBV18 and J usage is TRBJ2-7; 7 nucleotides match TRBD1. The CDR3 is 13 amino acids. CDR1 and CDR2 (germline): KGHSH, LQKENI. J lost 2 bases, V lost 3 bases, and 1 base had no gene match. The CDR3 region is CASSPGTAYEQYF. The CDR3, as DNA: TGTGCCAGCTCACCCGGGACAGCCTACGAGCAGTACTTC. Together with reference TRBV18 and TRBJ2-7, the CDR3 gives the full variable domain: NAGVMQNPRHLVRRRGQEARLRCSPMKGHSHVYWYRQLPEEGLKFMVYLQKENIIDESGMPKERFSAEFPKEGPSILRIQQVVRGDSAAYFCASSPGTAYEQYFGPGTRLTVT.

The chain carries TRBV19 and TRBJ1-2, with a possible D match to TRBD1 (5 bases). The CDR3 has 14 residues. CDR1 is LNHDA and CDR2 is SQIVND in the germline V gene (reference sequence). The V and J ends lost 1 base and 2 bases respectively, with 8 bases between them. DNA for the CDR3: TGTGCCAGTAGTATAGTTAACAGGAACTATGGCTACACCTTC. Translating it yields CASSIVNRNYGYTF.

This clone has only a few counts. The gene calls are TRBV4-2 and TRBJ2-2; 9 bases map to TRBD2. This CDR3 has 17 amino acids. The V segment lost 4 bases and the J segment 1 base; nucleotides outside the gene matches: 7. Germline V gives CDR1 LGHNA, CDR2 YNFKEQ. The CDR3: CASSPRGGAGNTGELFF. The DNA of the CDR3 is TGTGCCAGCAGCCCGCGCGGGGGGGCAGGGAACACCGGGGAGCTGTTTTTT.